The rows below give T cell receptor beta chains drawn from one sample of a study of regulatory T cells in long-lasting Graves disease. TCRdb fed the multiplex PCR reads into MiXCR, producing one record per CDR3 protein. The repertoire has hundreds of thousands of distinct CDR3 sequences, about 16% of them found once; the top ten carry approximately 11%. These data were likewise used in another study, on T cells in Graves' hyperthyroidism and ophthalmopathy.

Source: peripheral blood mononuclear cells (PBMCs), taken at new diagnosis, from a patient treated with antithyroid drugs. These receptors came from a woman aged 30 to 39 with Graves disease. The conserved cysteine and the conserved F or W are not part of the CDR3 here.

>TRBV20-1
SAREVTSGISYEQY
>TRBV30
AWSGPRTSPSYEQY
>TRBV20-1
SARGADITSSGANVLT
>TRBV11-2
ASSQEASVASSYEQY
>TRBV7-6
ASSLPMTSLHEQF
>TRBV7-8
ASSARWRERTNEQF
>TRBV6-2/TRBV6-3
ASRVRTDEQF
>TRBV20-1
SAREVTGGYNEQF
>TRBV5-6
ASSSSLARFEQY
>TRBV7-8
ASSFPSPGPGNTIY
>TRBV27
ASTGTSGRLHEQF
>TRBV3-1
ASSHSAPGELF
>TRBV28
ASSLRRTSLDEQF
>TRBV20-1
SARLRGGSQPQH
>TRBV5-6
ASSLAPQGLNTEAF
>TRBV6-1
ASRQWTSGNEQY
>TRBV6-5
ASSYGSGLAKNIQY
>TRBV2
ASSIAGGRLTGELF
>TRBV20-1
SARDGSRPSGANVLT
>TRBV15
ATSREPRAEAF
>TRBV5-1
ASSLGGGYQQY
>TRBV6-1
ASKLPVNTAYEQY
>TRBV19
ASSRSANNYGYT
>TRBV6-1
ASRRRDRASYEQY
>TRBV18
ASSPWGYNEQF
>TRBV29-1
SVRQGRNYGYT
>TRBV19
ASMAPKGIQY
>TRBV29-1
SCSGTSKDNEQF
>TRBV29-1
SVEIRGPRSYEQY
>TRBV3-1
ASSQDISGDEQY
>TRBV7-9
ASARDGNQPQH
>TRBV4-1
ASSGEGQETQY
>TRBV29-1
SVTGGANYGYT
>TRBV3-1
ASSPGVAGAREQF
>TRBV2
ASSSGQLSQY
>TRBV12-3/TRBV12-4
ASTRHLNGYT
>TRBV6-5
ASSYSPRYEQY
>TRBV2
ATGLSLNTEAF
>TRBV27
ASSSPTKGSNEQY
>TRBV28
ASTTDTSYEQY
>TRBV29-1
SVADKSSYNEQF
>TRBV2
ASSTDAFAYEQY
>TRBV11-2
ASSIYRDRGFKRNTEAF
>TRBV3-1
ASSPRWDGTDTQY
>TRBV18
ASSPPVRVSSYNEQF
>TRBV5-1
ASSTTGTTSGNTIY
>TRBV7-3
ASSPRQGTGNTIY
>TRBV6-1
ASRPDPGSGNTIY